Shown below are 7 T cell receptor beta chains from a single sample sequenced in a study of OX40 agonist ivuxolimab in advanced cancers. Sequencing used immunoSEQ multiplex PCR; TCRdb keeps in-frame clones, though not all of them. Of tens of thousands of clones in the sample, 93% are singletons; the top ten hold roughly 6.5%. Sequences were derived from CD4+ or CD8+ T cells sorted from blood, sampled in a trial of the OX40 agonist ivuxolimab. The origin of the receptors is an adult with an advanced solid tumor such as melanoma, head and neck, liver or kidney cancer.

The genes are TRBV19 and TRBJ2-7; 8 bases map to TRBD1. J was trimmed by 7 bases and V by 1 base; bases with no gene match: 6. From germline, CDR1 is LNHDA and CDR2 SQIVND (reference sequence). The CDR3 is 14 amino acids. CDR3 region: CASSIGTGTGEQYF. CDR3 bases: TGTGCCAGTAGTATAGGAACCGGGACAGGAGAGCAGTACTTC.

This clone appeared a single time. The chain combines TRBV6-1 with TRBJ2-3; 9 positions match TRBD1. In germline, CDR1 is MNHNS, CDR2 SASEGT. The CDR3 covers 14 residues. With V trimmed by 7 bases and J by 4 bases, 6 bases remained unmatched. The CDR3 spells CASTLGQGSDTQYF. CDR3 DNA sequence: TGTGCCAGCACCCTGGGACAGGGATCAGATACGCAGTATTTT.

The gene calls are TRBV5-4 and TRBJ1-2; perhaps TRBD1 as D (6 bases). The CDR3 is made up of 15 amino acids. The germline V and J ends were trimmed by 4 bases and 5 bases, with 18 bases remaining between them. Germline values: CDR1 SGHNT, CDR2 YYREEE (reference sequence). This CDR3 is CASSPRPPGAYGYTF. CDR3 sequence (DNA): TGTGCCAGCAGCCCCCGCCCCCCAGGGGCTTATGGCTACACCTTC.

The V call is TRBV28, the J call TRBJ1-1; a weak D match, TRBD1 (5 bases). From germline, CDR1 is MDHEN and CDR2 SYDVKM. The V and J ends lost 4 bases and 7 bases respectively, with 13 bases between them. The CDR3 is made up of 13 amino acids. This chain's CDR3 is CASSWGETDEAFF. In nucleotides, the CDR3 is TGTGCCAGCAGTTGGGGCGAGACAGATGAAGCTTTCTTT. The full variable domain, completed using reference TRBV28 and TRBJ1-1, is DVKVTQSSRYLVKRTGEKVFLECVQDMDHENMFWYRQDPGLGLRLIYFSYDVKMKEKGDIPEGYSVSREKKERFSLILESASTNQTSMYLCASSWGETDEAFFGQGTRLTVV.

The genes are TRBV28 and TRBJ1-2; a weak D match, TRBD1 (6 bases). The CDR3 spans 14 residues. Per germline, CDR1 MDHEN and CDR2 SYDVKM. V lost 2 bases, J lost 6 bases, and 13 bases lay in between. The CDR3 bases are TGTGCCAGCAGTTTAGCGGGGGGGGCGCATGGCTACACCTTC. This codes for CASSLAGGAHGYTF.

The chain carries TRBV27 and TRBJ2-3; tentative D call: TRBD2 (6 bases). This CDR3 has 17 residues. Germline loops: CDR1 MNHEY, CDR2 SMNVEV (reference sequence). V dropped 2 bases and J dropped 1 base, with 16 bases sitting between them. CDR3 DNA: TGTGCCAGCAGTTTACTTCGACGGGGGAAGGGCACAGATACGCAGTATTTT. It translates to CASSLLRRGKGTDTQYF.

The genes are TRBV6-1 and TRBJ2-5; D uncertain. Germline CDR1 is MNHNS and CDR2 is SASEGT. Trimming removed 5 bases at V and 0 bases at J, with 1 base between. The CDR3 contains 11 residues. CDR3 sequence (DNA): TGTGCCAGCAGTTACCAAGAGACCCAGTACTTC. Its protein product is CASSYQETQYF.